Following are 14 T cell receptor beta chains from one sample sequenced in a study of T cells in Graves' hyperthyroidism and ophthalmopathy. Amplified TCR beta CDR3 regions came from RNA transcripts. Researchers ran a first-round RT-PCR on the TCR CDR3 using the HTBI primer set. TCRdb reprocessed the multiplex PCR reads with MiXCR, giving one entry per CDR3 protein. The data show almost 500,000 distinct CDR3 sequences, 22% seen once. Input material: blood. These receptors came from a woman in her seventies with Graves' ophthalmopathy.

This clonotype occurred a few times. This sequence joins TRBV19 and TRBJ1-5; TRBD1 matches at 8 bases. V shed 4 bases and J 4 bases; nucleotides not matched to a gene: 6. The CDR3 length is 15 residues. Germline lookup yields CDR1 LNHDA and CDR2 SQIVND (reference sequence). CDR3 in amino acids: CASSTTGEGNQPQHF. The CDR3, as DNA: TGTGCCAGTAGTACGACAGGGGAAGGTAATCAGCCCCAGCATTTT.

This clonotype was observed many times. The chain joins TRBV7-2 to TRBJ2-7; D unclear. The V end lost 5 bases, the J end lost 3 bases, and 8 bases lay between the germline ends. The CDR3 runs to 12 residues. The germline gives CDR1 SGHTA, CDR2 FQGNSA. DNA of the CDR3: TGTGCCAGCAGCGGCACCTTCTACGAGCAGTACTTC. This codes for CASSGTFYEQYF. The complete variable domain, with remaining parts taken from reference TRBV7-2 and TRBJ2-7, reads GAGVSQSPSNKVTEKGKDVELRCDPISGHTALYWYRQSLGQGLEFLIYFQGNSAPDKSGLPSDRFSAERTGGSVSTLTIQRTQQEDSAVYLCASSGTFYEQYFGPGTRLTVT.

This clonotype was observed at least ten times. The chain couples TRBV12-3 or TRBV12-4 to TRBJ1-1; D possibly corresponds to TRBD1 (5 bases). This CDR3 is 16 amino acids long. Trimming left V 3 bases short and J 4 bases short, with 18 bases between. This CDR3 reads CASSLGSGIRATEAFF. CDR3 nucleotides: TGTGCCAGCAGTTTGGGATCAGGGATTCGCGCCACTGAAGCTTTCTTT.

This clonotype was seen at least ten times. The rearrangement uses TRBV7-2 and TRBJ2-5; D unresolved. Germline CDR1 reads SGHTA; CDR2 reads FQGNSA. This CDR3 contains 14 residues. V dropped 5 bases and J dropped 0 bases, with 10 bases sitting between them. In nucleotides, the CDR3 is TGTGCCAGCAGCCGGGCTTCGTACCAAGAGACCCAGTACTTC. It specifies CASSRASYQETQYF.

This clonotype has only a few counts. The V call is TRBV6-2 or TRBV6-3, the J call TRBJ2-2; 7 bases align to TRBD1. CDR1 and CDR2 (germline): MNHEY, SVGEGT. The CDR3 is made up of 15 amino acids. The trim removed 7 bases at V and 1 base at J, leaving 6 bases unmatched. The CDR3 protein is CASKRDSLNTGELFF. In nucleotides, the CDR3 is TGTGCCAGCAAAAGGGACAGCCTGAACACCGGGGAGCTGTTTTTT.

V usage is TRBV15 and J usage is TRBJ1-4, with D possibly TRBD1 on 5 matching bases. Trimming removed 0 bases from V and 0 bases from J, with 11 bases in between. The germline gives CDR1 LNHNV, CDR2 YYDKDF (reference sequence). The CDR3 spans 17 residues. The CDR3 spells CATSRDPRATTNEKLFF. The CDR3 nucleotides are TGTGCCACCAGCAGAGATCCCAGGGCTACAACTAATGAAAAACTGTTTTTT.

This clonotype was recorded a few times. The chain links TRBV5-4 to TRBJ1-5; D not resolved. Trimming stripped 0 bases from V and 5 bases from J, with 6 bases between. The CDR3 totals 13 residues. In germline, CDR1 is SGHNT, CDR2 YYREEE (reference sequence). The CDR3 coding sequence is TGTGCCAGCAGCTTGGATTGGGATCAGCCCCAGCATTTT. This gives the protein CASSLDWDQPQHF.

The chain links TRBV18 to TRBJ1-1, with 7 bases identical to TRBD1. CDR1 is KGHSH, CDR2 LQKENI, per germline. The junction had 7 bases not matched to a gene; V was cut back by 3 bases and J by 0 bases. This CDR3 comprises 16 residues. CDR3 nucleotide sequence: TGTGCCAGCTCACCGCGGGACAGCTCGCTGAACACTGAAGCTTTCTTT. Translation gives CASSPRDSSLNTEAFF.

A few counts support this clonotype. This chain uses TRBV5-1 with TRBJ2-7; no firm D call. V dropped 0 bases and J dropped 0 bases, with 13 bases sitting between them. This CDR3 is 16 amino acids long. In germline, CDR1 is SGHRS, CDR2 YFSETQ. The chain's CDR3 is CASSLAMRRYSYEQYF. Written as DNA, the CDR3 is TGCGCCAGCAGCTTGGCCATGAGACGGTACTCCTACGAGCAGTACTTC.

This clonotype was found a few times. The chain is built from TRBV7-2 and TRBJ1-2; D is possibly TRBD1 (6 bases). Germline CDR1 and CDR2: SGHTA and FQGNSA. The length of the CDR3 is 16 residues. V was cut by 5 bases and J by 2 bases, with 18 bases left in between. The CDR3, as DNA: TGTGCCAGCAGCCCGTGGGGGGGCAGGGTGAACTATGGCTACACCTTC. Residues: CASSPWGGRVNYGYTF.

The table lists this clonotype with a few counts. This chain links TRBV9 with TRBJ2-3; no clear D. V was pared by 0 bases and J by 5 bases, with 7 bases between. Per the germline V gene, CDR1 is SGDLS and CDR2 is YYNGEE. The CDR3 loop spans 13 amino acids. Here the CDR3 reads CASSVEPKDTQYF. The CDR3 nucleotides are TGTGCCAGCAGCGTAGAACCGAAAGATACGCAGTATTTT. The full variable domain, its missing parts supplied by reference TRBV9 and TRBJ2-3, is DSGVTQTPKHLITATGQRVTLRCSPRSGDLSVYWYQQSLDQGLQFLIQYYNGEERAKGNILERFSAQQFPDLHSELNLSSLELGDSALYFCASSVEPKDTQYFGPGTRLTVL.

The table lists this clonotype with many counts. V gene TRBV6-6 combines with J gene TRBJ1-6; no definite D call. Deletions cut 0 bases from V and 6 bases from J, with 12 bases between. Germline V gene data show CDR1 as MNHNY and CDR2 as SVGAGI (reference sequence). This CDR3 is 16 amino acids long. The CDR3 bases are TGTGCCAGCAGTTACTCGAACGGGTTGTCTAATTCACCCCTCCACTTT. Encoded protein: CASSYSNGLSNSPLHF.

A few counts support this clonotype. V and J are TRBV15 and TRBJ2-3, with D perhaps TRBD1 (5 bases). The CDR3 is made up of 13 amino acids. Trimming took 0 bases from V and 9 from J, leaving 10 bases between them. Germline CDR1 LNHNV, CDR2 YYDKDF (reference sequence). The CDR3 DNA sequence: TGTGCCACCAGCAGAGACCGGACAACGACGCAGTATTTT. Translating gives CATSRDRTTTQYF.

This clonotype has ten or more counts. The chain couples TRBV2 to TRBJ1-5; D perhaps matches TRBD1 (5 bases). Germline assignment: CDR1 SNHLY and CDR2 FYNNEI. The CDR3 is 16 amino acids. Deletions cut 7 bases from V and 0 bases from J, with 16 bases between. The CDR3: CASNPPGGNSNQPQHF. Written as DNA, the CDR3 is TGTGCCAGCAATCCCCCCGGGGGGAATAGCAATCAGCCCCAGCATTTT. Full variable domain (remainder filled in from reference TRBV2 and TRBJ1-5): EPEVTQTPSHQVTQMGQEVILRCVPISNHLYFYWYRQILGQKVEFLVSFYNNEISEKSEIFDDQFSVERPDGSNFTLKIRSTKLEDSAMYFCASNPPGGNSNQPQHFGDGTRLSIL.